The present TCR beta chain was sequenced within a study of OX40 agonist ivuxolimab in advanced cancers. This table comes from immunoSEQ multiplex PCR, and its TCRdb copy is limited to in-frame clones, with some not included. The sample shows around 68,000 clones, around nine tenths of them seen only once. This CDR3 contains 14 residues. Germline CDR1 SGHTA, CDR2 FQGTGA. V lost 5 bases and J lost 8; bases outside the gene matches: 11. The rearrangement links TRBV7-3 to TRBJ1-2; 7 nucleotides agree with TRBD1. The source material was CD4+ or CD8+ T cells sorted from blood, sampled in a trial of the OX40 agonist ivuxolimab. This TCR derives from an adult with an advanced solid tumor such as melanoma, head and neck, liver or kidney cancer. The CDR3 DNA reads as TGTGCCAGCAGCCTTGACAGGGTCGGACGCGGCTACACCTTC. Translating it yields CASSLDRVGRGYTF.